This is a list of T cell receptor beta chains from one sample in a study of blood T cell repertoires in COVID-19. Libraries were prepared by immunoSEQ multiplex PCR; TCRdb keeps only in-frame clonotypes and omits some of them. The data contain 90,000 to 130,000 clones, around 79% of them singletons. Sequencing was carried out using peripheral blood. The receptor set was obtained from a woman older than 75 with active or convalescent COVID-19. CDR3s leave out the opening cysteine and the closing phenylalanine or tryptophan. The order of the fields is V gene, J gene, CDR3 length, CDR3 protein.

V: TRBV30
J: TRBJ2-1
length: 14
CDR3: AWSGSSGYPYNEQF

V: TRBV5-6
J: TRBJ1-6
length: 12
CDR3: ASSLGSENSPLH

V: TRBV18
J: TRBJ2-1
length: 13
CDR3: ASSPRVSSYNEQF

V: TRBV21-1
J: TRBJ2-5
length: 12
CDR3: ASSMCRVGETQY

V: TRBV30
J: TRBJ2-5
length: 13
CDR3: AWSVLSGNQETQY

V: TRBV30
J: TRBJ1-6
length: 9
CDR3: AWSAGAPLH

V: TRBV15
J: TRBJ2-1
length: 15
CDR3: ATSRGQTSVSYNEQF

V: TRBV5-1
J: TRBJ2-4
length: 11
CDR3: ASSDGQGTIQY

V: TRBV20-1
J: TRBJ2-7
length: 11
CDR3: SASQGLASEQY

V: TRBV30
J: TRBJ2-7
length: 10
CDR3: AWSVLRYEQY

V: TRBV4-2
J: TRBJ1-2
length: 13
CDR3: ASSQAPGPDYGYT

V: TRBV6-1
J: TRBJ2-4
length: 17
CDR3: ASSVPGHRLAGESDIQY

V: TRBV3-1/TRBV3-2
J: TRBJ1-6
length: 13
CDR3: ASTPGTGWNSPLH

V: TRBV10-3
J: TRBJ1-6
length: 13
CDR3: AISELLLPNSPLH

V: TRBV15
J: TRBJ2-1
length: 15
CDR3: ATSRLQLAGGYYEQF

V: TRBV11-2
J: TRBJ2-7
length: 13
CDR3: ASSDSGRFSYEQY

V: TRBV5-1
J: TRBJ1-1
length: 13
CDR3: ASSLLGTQNTEAF

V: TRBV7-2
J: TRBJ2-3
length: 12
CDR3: ASRLAGRTDTQY

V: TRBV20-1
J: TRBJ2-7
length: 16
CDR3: SASHTGLAGFSSYEQY

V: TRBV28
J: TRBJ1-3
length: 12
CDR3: ASAWAYSGNTIY

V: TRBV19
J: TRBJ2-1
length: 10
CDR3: ASGSSYNEQF

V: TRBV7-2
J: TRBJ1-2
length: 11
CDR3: ASSSRQGGGYT

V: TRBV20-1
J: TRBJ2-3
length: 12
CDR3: SASVDSRGDTQY

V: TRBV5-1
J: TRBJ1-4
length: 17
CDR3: ASSLSPRDRGFGNEKLF

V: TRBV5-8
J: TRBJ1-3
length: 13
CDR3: ASSRDYGTGNTIY

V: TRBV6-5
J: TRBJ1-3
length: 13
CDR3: ASSYSMRAGNTIY

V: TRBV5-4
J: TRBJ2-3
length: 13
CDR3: ASSLEREAGDTQY

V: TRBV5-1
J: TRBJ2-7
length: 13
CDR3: ASSFQAGRYYEQY